Shown below are 27 T cell receptor beta chains from a single sample sequenced in a study of CD8 T cells in Susac syndrome (dated by TCRdb to the late 2010s). The library was built by means of the immunoSEQ multiplex PCR assay. RNA was extracted using the RNeasy kit, and roughly 0.5 to 1 ug of the RNA was reverse transcribed with random hexamers. Starting from the raw public reads, TCRdb applied fastp trimming at Q25, assembled clones with MiXCR and retained in-frame beta chains. Rows with one shared CDR3 protein collapse into an entry with the most common genes and DNA. This sample lists about 160,000 distinct CDR3 sequences; about 91% were detected once. Together, the top ten hold around 0.079% of the sample. Input material: CD4+ T cells from PBMCs. Receptors were obtained from a human donor in good health.

The chain recombines TRBV6-2 or TRBV6-3 with TRBJ1-2, with D perhaps TRBD1 (5 bases). CDR1 is MNHEY, CDR2 SVGEGT, per germline. V lost 0 bases and J 0 bases, leaving 11 bases between the germline ends. The CDR3 contains 16 residues. CDR3 loop: CASSYSPDIANYGYTF. Here the CDR3 DNA reads TGTGCCAGCAGTTACTCGCCGGACATAGCTAACTATGGCTACACCTTC.

This clonotype appeared a few times. The rearrangement uses TRBV18 and TRBJ2-7; 9 nucleotides line up with TRBD1. The V gene end was trimmed by 6 bases and the J gene end by 0 bases; junction bases not matched to a gene: 3. The CDR3 covers 14 residues. The germline CDR1 and CDR2 sequences are KGHSH and LQKENI. CDR3 sequence reads: CASSGTGSSYEQYF. CDR3 nucleotides: TGTGCCAGCTCCGGGACAGGGAGCTCCTACGAGCAGTACTTC. Full variable domain (outside the CDR3, taken from reference TRBV18 and TRBJ2-7): NAGVMQNPRHLVRRRGQEARLRCSPMKGHSHVYWYRQLPEEGLKFMVYLQKENIIDESGMPKERFSAEFPKEGPSILRIQQVVRGDSAAYFCASSGTGSSYEQYFGPGTRLTVT.

V and J are TRBV3-1 and TRBJ2-7, with D perhaps TRBD2 (6 bases). V lost 0 bases, J lost 7 bases, and 10 bases lay in between. Germline lookup yields CDR1 LGHDT and CDR2 YNNKEL (reference sequence). This CDR3 comprises 13 residues. The CDR3 DNA follows: TGTGCCAGCAGCCAAGATAGGCTAGCGGAGCAGTACTTC. This sequence encodes CASSQDRLAEQYF.

The chain links TRBV4-1 to TRBJ2-1, with D unresolved. The CDR3 consists of 15 residues. Trimming shortened V by 0 bases and J by 9 bases, and 15 bases separated the two germline ends. From germline, CDR1 is MGHRA and CDR2 YSYEKL. CDR3 coding DNA: TGCGCCAGCAGCCAAGAGGTCCGCAGGAGTGCTGAGCAGTTCTTC. Amino acids: CASSQEVRRSAEQFF.

The rearrangement uses TRBV6-1 and TRBJ2-6; D not certain. V gave up 10 bases and J gave up 1 base, with 14 bases separating them. Per the germline V gene, CDR1 is MNHNS and CDR2 is SASEGT. The CDR3 has 15 amino acids. DNA for the CDR3: TGTGCCACCACCTTTCTATCGTCTGGGGCCAACGTCCTGACTTTC. Translation: CATTFLSSGANVLTF.

Worth noting for this clonotype: A junction boundary mismatches the germline segment, possibly from a read error. The CDR3 DNA follows: TGTGCCAGCAGCTTAGGTACAGGGCTTAACACTGAAGCTTTCTTT. This translates into CASSLGTGLNTEAFF. V and J are TRBV5-1 and TRBJ1-1; D is possibly TRBD1 (6 bases). Germline V gene data show CDR1 as SGHRS and CDR2 as YFSETQ. The CDR3 contains 15 residues.

V usage is TRBV6-2 or TRBV6-3 and J usage is TRBJ1-2; D possibly corresponds to TRBD1 (5 bases). The ends were cut back, 6 bases at V and 4 bases at J, with 18 bases in the middle. The germline CDR1 and CDR2 sequences are MNHEY and SVGEGT. This CDR3 is built from 15 residues. CDR3 sequence: CASRSIREYIYGYTF. The CDR3 nucleotides are TGTGCCAGCAGGTCGATCAGGGAGTACATCTATGGCTACACCTTC.

In its sample, this clonotype was seen a few times. J is TRBJ2-3 and V is TRBV7-7, with D tentatively TRBD1 or TRBD2 (5 bases each). The CDR3 length is 13 residues. The V end was cut by 5 bases, the J end by 5 bases, with 11 bases between. The germline gives CDR1 SSHAT, CDR2 FNYEAQ (reference sequence). CDR3 sequence: CASSPSRGDTQYF. The CDR3 bases are TGTGCCAGCAGCCCTTCGAGGGGAGATACGCAGTATTTT.

This chain joins TRBV6-6 and TRBJ2-1; D is perhaps TRBD2 (6 bases). Deletions cut 4 bases from V and 0 bases from J, with 10 bases between. The germline V gene encodes CDR1 MNHNY and CDR2 SVGAGI (reference sequence). This CDR3 contains 15 residues. CDR3 in DNA: TGTGCCAGCAGTTTAGCGGAAAGCTCCTACAATGAGCAGTTCTTC. Its translation is CASSLAESSYNEQFF.

The chain employs TRBV14 and TRBJ2-7, with D unclear. The CDR3 extends over 13 amino acids. V lost 0 bases to trimming and J lost 2 bases, with 5 bases between them. Germline CDR1 reads SGHDN; CDR2 reads FVKESK. The CDR3 DNA follows: TGTGCCAGCAGCCAAGATCTTACCTACGAGCAGTACTTC. It is translated as CASSQDLTYEQYF.

The rearrangement links TRBV20-1 to TRBJ1-4; D gene uncertain. Germline values: CDR1 DFQATT, CDR2 SNEGSKA (reference sequence). V was clipped by 1 base and J by 4 bases, with 10 bases between them. The CDR3 length is 14 residues. The CDR3 nucleotides are TGCAGTGCTAGAGTGGGTTACGGTAATGAAAAACTGTTTTTT. Amino acid sequence: CSARVGYGNEKLFF.

The rearrangement links TRBV18 to TRBJ2-7, with D possibly matching TRBD1 (6 bases). V lost 2 bases and J 3 bases, leaving 14 bases between the germline ends. Germline CDR1 is KGHSH and CDR2 is LQKENI. The CDR3 is made up of 15 amino acids. The CDR3 is CASSPSQGKSYEQYF. The CDR3 DNA sequence: TGTGCCAGCTCACCATCACAGGGAAAGAGCTACGAGCAGTACTTC.

This rearrangement joins TRBV18 to TRBJ2-7; 7 nucleotides align to TRBD1. In germline, CDR1 is KGHSH, CDR2 LQKENI. V lost 3 bases and J lost 2; bases outside the gene matches: 4. The CDR3 sequence is 14 residues long. CDR3: CASSPDRNTYEQYF. In DNA, the CDR3 is TGTGCCAGCTCACCGGACAGGAATACCTACGAGCAGTACTTC. The whole variable domain, remainder taken from reference TRBV18 and TRBJ2-7, is NAGVMQNPRHLVRRRGQEARLRCSPMKGHSHVYWYRQLPEEGLKFMVYLQKENIIDESGMPKERFSAEFPKEGPSILRIQQVVRGDSAAYFCASSPDRNTYEQYFGPGTRLTVT.

The genes are TRBV29-1 and TRBJ2-3, with 12 bases matching TRBD1. The CDR3 covers 14 residues. In germline, CDR1 is SQVTM, CDR2 ANQGSEA. Trimming at V came to 6 bases and at J to 4 bases, leaving 5 bases not matched to a gene. CDR3 region: CSVGTGGSPDTQYF. The DNA of the CDR3 is TGCAGCGTAGGGACAGGGGGCTCCCCAGATACGCAGTATTTT.

The CDR3 bases are TGTGCCAGCAATAGGGACAGCCAAGAGACCCAGTACTTC. Translating it yields CASNRDSQETQYF. The V call is TRBV7-9, the J call TRBJ2-5, with 7 bases fitting TRBD1. The CDR3 totals 13 residues. The V gene's germline CDR1 is SEHNR and CDR2 FQNEAQ (reference sequence). Germline trimming cut 7 bases from V and 1 base from J; bases unmatched to any gene: 3.

V gene TRBV4-3 combines with J gene TRBJ1-3; tentative D call: TRBD1 (6 bases). This CDR3 comprises 16 residues. Germline V gene sequence: CDR1 LGHNA, CDR2 YSLEER. V lost 0 bases, J lost 3 bases, and 12 bases lay in between. The CDR3 here is CASSQEQGLGGNTIYF. The DNA for the CDR3 is TGCGCCAGCAGCCAAGAACAGGGTCTGGGTGGAAACACCATATATTTT.

The chain joins TRBV5-1 to TRBJ2-3; no definite D call. The V and J ends lost 0 bases and 4 bases respectively, with 6 bases between them. The germline gives CDR1 SGHRS, CDR2 YFSETQ. This CDR3 contains 13 residues. The chain's CDR3 is CASSLAAADTQYF. In DNA form, the CDR3 reads TGCGCCAGCAGCTTGGCGGCTGCAGATACGCAGTATTTT.

The chain employs TRBV7-2 and TRBJ1-2, with D possibly being TRBD1 (5 bases). The CDR3 is 16 residues long. Germline CDR1 SGHTA, CDR2 FQGNSA. Trimming removed 5 bases from V and 0 bases from J, with 16 bases in between. CDR3 residues: CASSPDPGRANYGYTF. The CDR3 region has the DNA TGTGCCAGCAGCCCCGACCCAGGGCGAGCTAACTATGGCTACACCTTC. The full variable domain, with the rest looked up from reference TRBV7-2 and TRBJ1-2, is GAGVSQSPSNKVTEKGKDVELRCDPISGHTALYWYRQSLGQGLEFLIYFQGNSAPDKSGLPSDRFSAERTGGSVSTLTIQRTQQEDSAVYLCASSPDPGRANYGYTFGSGTRLTVV.

The chain recombines TRBV7-9 with TRBJ1-1; D is unresolved. Germline lookup yields CDR1 SEHNR and CDR2 FQNEAQ (reference sequence). Trimming removed 4 bases at V and 7 bases at J, with 19 bases between. The CDR3 has 15 residues. This CDR3 reads CASSSPGGHVGEAFF. In nucleotides, the CDR3 is TGTGCCAGCAGCTCCCCAGGAGGCCATGTCGGTGAAGCTTTCTTT.

This clonotype came up once. This chain uses TRBV18 with TRBJ1-5; D gene ambiguous. Germline-derived CDR1 and CDR2 are KGHSH and LQKENI. Trimming cost V 3 bases and J 5 bases, with 8 bases left between them. The CDR3 is made up of 13 amino acids. In nucleotides, the CDR3 is TGTGCCAGCTCACCTCTACCCGATCAGCCCCAGCATTTT. Protein product: CASSPLPDQPQHF. Full variable domain (rest looked up from reference TRBV18 and TRBJ1-5): NAGVMQNPRHLVRRRGQEARLRCSPMKGHSHVYWYRQLPEEGLKFMVYLQKENIIDESGMPKERFSAEFPKEGPSILRIQQVVRGDSAAYFCASSPLPDQPQHFGDGTRLSIL.

This clonotype was seen a few times. The J gene is TRBJ2-2, the V gene TRBV6-6; tentatively, D is TRBD2 (6 bases). Trimming stripped 2 bases from V and 4 bases from J, with 11 bases between. There are 15 residues in the CDR3. CDR1 is MNHNY and CDR2 is SVGAGI in the germline V gene (reference sequence). The DNA for the CDR3 is TGTGCCAGCAGTTACCTAACGGGAGCCACCGGGGAGCTGTTTTTT. It codes for CASSYLTGATGELFF.

The chain employs TRBV9 and TRBJ2-7; TRBD1 is a possible D gene (5 bases). The CDR3 is 16 amino acids. V shed 0 bases and J shed 3 bases, with 16 bases lying between them. Germline CDR1 SGDLS, CDR2 YYNGEE. The CDR3 nucleotides read TGTGCCAGCAGCGTAGAGCCAGGGTCGACGCGCTACGAGCAGTACTTC. This translates into CASSVEPGSTRYEQYF. Variable domain in full (rest from reference TRBV9 and TRBJ2-7): DSGVTQTPKHLITATGQRVTLRCSPRSGDLSVYWYQQSLDQGLQFLIQYYNGEERAKGNILERFSAQQFPDLHSELNLSSLELGDSALYFCASSVEPGSTRYEQYFGPGTRLTVT.

This chain joins TRBV7-9 and TRBJ1-4; 8 nucleotides match TRBD1. The CDR3 covers 14 residues. Trimming at V came to 6 bases and at J to 5 bases, leaving 5 bases not matched to a gene. Germline V gives CDR1 SEHNR, CDR2 FQNEAQ (reference sequence). The CDR3, as DNA: TGTGCCAGCAGGCCAGGGGGCCCCAATGAAAAACTGTTTTTT. Its translation: CASRPGGPNEKLFF.

This rearrangement joins TRBV13 to TRBJ2-3; 7 positions agree with TRBD2. The CDR3 is 14 residues long. V shed 5 bases and J 4 bases; nucleotides not matched to a gene: 6. Germline V lookup: CDR1 PRHDT, CDR2 FYEKMQ (reference sequence). CDR3 coding DNA: TGTGCCAGCAGCCCGGGGGGAGGGGCAGATACGCAGTATTTT. Protein product: CASSPGGGADTQYF. The variable domain in full, completed from reference TRBV13 and TRBJ2-3, reads AAGVIQSPRHLIKEKRETATLKCYPIPRHDTVYWYQQGPGQDPQFLISFYEKMQSDKGSIPDRFSAQQFSDYHSELNMSSLELGDSALYFCASSPGGGADTQYFGPGTRLTVL.

The chain employs TRBV24-1 and TRBJ2-3, with 10 bases fitting TRBD1. The CDR3 totals 15 residues. V was pared by 4 bases and J by 5 bases, with 5 bases of the junction left unmatched. Germline CDR1 KGHDR, CDR2 SFDVKD. The DNA for the CDR3 is TGTGCCACCAGTGACCCCCGGGACAGGGGAGATACGCAGTATTTT. This codes for CATSDPRDRGDTQYF.

J is TRBJ2-1 and V is TRBV10-3; TRBD2 aligns across 14 bases. The V gene end was trimmed by 8 bases and the J gene end by 4 bases; junction bases not matched to a gene: 7. Germline assignment: CDR1 ENHRY and CDR2 SYGVKD. CDR3 length equals 16 residues. The CDR3 spells CAIGRLAGGRYNEQFF. The CDR3, as DNA: TGTGCCATCGGGCGACTAGCGGGGGGGCGTTACAATGAGCAGTTCTTC.

The chain uses TRBV19 and TRBJ2-1; D possibly corresponds to TRBD2 (6 bases). This CDR3 has 14 residues. Trimming shortened V by 8 bases and J by 4 bases, and 15 bases separated the two germline ends. Germline CDR1 reads LNHDA; CDR2 reads SQIVND (reference sequence). CDR3 region: CASRDGSGYNEQFF. The CDR3 DNA reads TGTGCCAGTCGGGACGGGAGCGGATACAATGAGCAGTTCTTC.